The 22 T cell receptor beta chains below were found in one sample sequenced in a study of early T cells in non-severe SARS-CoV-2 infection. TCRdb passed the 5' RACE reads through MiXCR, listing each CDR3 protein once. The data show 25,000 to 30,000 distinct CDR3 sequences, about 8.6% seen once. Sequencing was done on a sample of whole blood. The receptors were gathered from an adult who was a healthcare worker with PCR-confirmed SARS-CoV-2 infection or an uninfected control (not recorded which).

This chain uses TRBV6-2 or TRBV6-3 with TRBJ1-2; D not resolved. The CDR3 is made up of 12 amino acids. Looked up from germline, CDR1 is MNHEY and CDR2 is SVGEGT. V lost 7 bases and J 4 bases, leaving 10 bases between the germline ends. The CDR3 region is CASKESSYGYTF. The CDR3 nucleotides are TGTGCCAGCAAGGAGAGCAGCTATGGCTACACCTTC.

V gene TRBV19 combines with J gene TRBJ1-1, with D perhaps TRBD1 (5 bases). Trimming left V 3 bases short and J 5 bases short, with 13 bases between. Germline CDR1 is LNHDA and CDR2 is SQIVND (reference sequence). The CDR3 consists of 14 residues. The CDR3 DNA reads TGTGCCAGTAGTATCGGCTTCGGGGGGACTGAAGCTTTCTTT. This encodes CASSIGFGGTEAFF.

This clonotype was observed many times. The chain's CDR3 is CASNQRGVQETQYF. The CDR3 coding sequence is TGTGCCAGCAATCAGCGGGGGGTCCAAGAGACCCAGTACTTC. V usage is TRBV2 and J usage is TRBJ2-5; 9 positions match TRBD2. Germline trimming cut 7 bases from V and 1 base from J; bases unmatched to any gene: 4. CDR1 is SNHLY, CDR2 FYNNEI, per germline. The CDR3 is made up of 14 amino acids.

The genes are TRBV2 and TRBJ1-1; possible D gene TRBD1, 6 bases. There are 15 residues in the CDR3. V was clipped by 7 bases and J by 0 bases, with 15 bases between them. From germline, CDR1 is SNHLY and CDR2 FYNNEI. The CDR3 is CASTPQGALNTEAFF. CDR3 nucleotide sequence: TGTGCCAGCACCCCACAGGGAGCTTTGAACACTGAAGCTTTCTTT.

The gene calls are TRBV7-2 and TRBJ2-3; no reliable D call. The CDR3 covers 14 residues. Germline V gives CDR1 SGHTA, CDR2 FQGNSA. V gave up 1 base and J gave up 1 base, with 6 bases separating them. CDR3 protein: CASSLGAGTDTQYF. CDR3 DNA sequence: TGTGCCAGCAGCTTAGGGGCAGGCACAGATACGCAGTATTTT.

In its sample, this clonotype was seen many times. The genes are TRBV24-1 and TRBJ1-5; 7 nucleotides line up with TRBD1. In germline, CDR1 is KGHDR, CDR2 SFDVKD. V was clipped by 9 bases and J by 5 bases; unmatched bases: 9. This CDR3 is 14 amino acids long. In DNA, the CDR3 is TGTGCCACCTCGACAGGGTTGTCCGATCAGCCCCAGCATTTT. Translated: CATSTGLSDQPQHF.

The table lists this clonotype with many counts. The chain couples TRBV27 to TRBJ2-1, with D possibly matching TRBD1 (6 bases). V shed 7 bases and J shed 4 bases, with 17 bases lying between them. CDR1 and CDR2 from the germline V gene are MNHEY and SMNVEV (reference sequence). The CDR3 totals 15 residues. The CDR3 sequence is CASKTGTRKYNEQFF. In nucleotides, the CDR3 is TGTGCCAGCAAGACAGGCACCCGCAAATACAATGAGCAGTTCTTC.

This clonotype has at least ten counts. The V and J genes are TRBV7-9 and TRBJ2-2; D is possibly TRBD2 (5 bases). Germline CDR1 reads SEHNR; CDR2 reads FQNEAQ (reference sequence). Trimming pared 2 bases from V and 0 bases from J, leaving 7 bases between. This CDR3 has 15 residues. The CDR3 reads CASSLFGTNTGELFF. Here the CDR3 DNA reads TGTGCCAGCAGCTTATTCGGGACGAACACCGGGGAGCTGTTTTTT.

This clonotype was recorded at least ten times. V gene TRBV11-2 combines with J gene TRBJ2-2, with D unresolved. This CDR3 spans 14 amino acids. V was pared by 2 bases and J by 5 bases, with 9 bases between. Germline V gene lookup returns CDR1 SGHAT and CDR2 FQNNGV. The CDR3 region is CASSLQAGTGELFF. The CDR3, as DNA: TGTGCCAGCAGCTTACAGGCTGGAACCGGGGAGCTGTTTTTT.

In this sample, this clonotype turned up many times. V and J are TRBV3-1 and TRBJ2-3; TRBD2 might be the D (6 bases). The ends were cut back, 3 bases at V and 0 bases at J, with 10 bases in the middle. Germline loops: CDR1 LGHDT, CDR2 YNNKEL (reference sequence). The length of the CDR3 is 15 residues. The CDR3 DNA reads TGTGCCAGCAGCCATCCCGGGACTAGCACAGATACGCAGTATTTT. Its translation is CASSHPGTSTDTQYF.

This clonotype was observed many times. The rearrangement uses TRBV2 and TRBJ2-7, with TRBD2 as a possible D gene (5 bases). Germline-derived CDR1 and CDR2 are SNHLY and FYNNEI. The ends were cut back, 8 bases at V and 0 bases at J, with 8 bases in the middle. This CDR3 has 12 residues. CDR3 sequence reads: CASGESSYEQYF. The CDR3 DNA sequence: TGTGCCAGCGGGGAGAGCTCCTACGAGCAGTACTTC.

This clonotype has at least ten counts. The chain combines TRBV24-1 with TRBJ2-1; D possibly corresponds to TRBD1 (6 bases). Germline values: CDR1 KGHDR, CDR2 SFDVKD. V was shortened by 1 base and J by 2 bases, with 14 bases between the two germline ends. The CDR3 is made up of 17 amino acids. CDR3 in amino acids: CATSDLTRGMAYNEQFF. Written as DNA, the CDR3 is TGTGCCACCAGTGATTTAACAAGGGGGATGGCCTACAATGAGCAGTTCTTC.

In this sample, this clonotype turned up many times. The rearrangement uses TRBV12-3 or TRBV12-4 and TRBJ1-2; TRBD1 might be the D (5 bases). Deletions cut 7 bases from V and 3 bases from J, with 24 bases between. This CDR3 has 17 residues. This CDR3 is CASTILWGERRHYGYTF. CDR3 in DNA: TGTGCCAGCACCATTCTATGGGGCGAACGGCGCCACTATGGCTACACCTTC.

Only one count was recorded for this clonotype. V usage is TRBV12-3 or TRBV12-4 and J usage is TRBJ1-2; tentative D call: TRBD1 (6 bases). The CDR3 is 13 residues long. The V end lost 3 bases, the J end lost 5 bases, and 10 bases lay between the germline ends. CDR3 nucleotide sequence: TGTGCCAGCAGTTTGGGGACATATTATGGCTACACCTTC. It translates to CASSLGTYYGYTF.

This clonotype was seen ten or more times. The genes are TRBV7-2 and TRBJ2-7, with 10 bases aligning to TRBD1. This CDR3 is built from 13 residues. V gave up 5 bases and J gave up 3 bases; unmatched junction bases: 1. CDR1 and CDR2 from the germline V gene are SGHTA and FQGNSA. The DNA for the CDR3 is TGTGCCAGCAGCCGGACAGGGGGCTACGAGCAGTACTTC. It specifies CASSRTGGYEQYF.

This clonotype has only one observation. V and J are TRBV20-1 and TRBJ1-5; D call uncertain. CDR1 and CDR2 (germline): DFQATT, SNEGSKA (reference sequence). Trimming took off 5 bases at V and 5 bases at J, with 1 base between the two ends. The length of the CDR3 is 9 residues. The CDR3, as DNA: TGCAGTGCTCATCAGCCCCAGCATTTT. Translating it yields CSAHQPQHF.

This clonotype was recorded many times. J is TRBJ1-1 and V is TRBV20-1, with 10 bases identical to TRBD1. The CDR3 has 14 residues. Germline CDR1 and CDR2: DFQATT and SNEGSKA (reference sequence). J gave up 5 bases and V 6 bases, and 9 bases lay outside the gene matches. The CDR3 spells CSAKGTGAKTEAFF. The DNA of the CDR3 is TGCAGTGCGAAAGGGACAGGGGCAAAGACTGAAGCTTTCTTT.

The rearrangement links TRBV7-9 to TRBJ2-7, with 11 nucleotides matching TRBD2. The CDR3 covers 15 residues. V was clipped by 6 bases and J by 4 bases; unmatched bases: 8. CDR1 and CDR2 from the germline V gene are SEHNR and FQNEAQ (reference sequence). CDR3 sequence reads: CASRKASGGIYEQYF. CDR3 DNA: TGTGCCAGCAGGAAGGCTAGCGGGGGGATTTACGAGCAGTACTTC.

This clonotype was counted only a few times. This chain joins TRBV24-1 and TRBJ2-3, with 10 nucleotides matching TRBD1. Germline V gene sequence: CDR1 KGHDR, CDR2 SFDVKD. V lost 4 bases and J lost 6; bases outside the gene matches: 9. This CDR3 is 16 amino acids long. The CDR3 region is CATSDSRDRGTDTQYF. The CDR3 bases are TGTGCCACCAGTGACTCACGGGACAGGGGAACGGATACGCAGTATTTT.

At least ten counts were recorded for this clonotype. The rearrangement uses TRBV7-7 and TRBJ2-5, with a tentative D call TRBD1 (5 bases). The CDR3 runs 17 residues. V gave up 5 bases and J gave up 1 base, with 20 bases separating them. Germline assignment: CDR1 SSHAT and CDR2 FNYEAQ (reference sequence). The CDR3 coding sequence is TGTGCCAGCAGCCCAAGTCTTGGGAAGGGGATCCAAGAGACCCAGTACTTC. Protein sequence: CASSPSLGKGIQETQYF.

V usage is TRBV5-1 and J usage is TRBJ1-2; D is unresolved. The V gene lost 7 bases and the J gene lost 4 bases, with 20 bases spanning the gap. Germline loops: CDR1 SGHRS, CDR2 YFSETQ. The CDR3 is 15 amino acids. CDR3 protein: CASPAGVSTAYGYTF. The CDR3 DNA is TGCGCCAGCCCGGCCGGGGTCTCGACGGCCTATGGCTACACCTTC.

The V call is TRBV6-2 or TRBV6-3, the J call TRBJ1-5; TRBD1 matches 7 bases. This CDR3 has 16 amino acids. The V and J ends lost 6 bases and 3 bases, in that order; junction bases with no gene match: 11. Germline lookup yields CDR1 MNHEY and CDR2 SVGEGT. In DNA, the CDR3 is TGTGCCAGCAGCCAGCGCCGGGACAGCCTCAATCAGCCCCAGCATTTT. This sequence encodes CASSQRRDSLNQPQHF.